The sequence of this T cell receptor beta chain was determined in a study of blood T cell repertoires in COVID-19. Study-wide context: Collection of acute and convalescent COVID-19 samples took place in the United States, Italy and Spain.

Methods used by the authors: Reference gene primers were amplified, and this amplification served to estimate nucleated cell counts. The table came from immunoSEQ multiplex PCR; TCRdb's copy has only in-frame clones and leaves some out. The V and J calls and the clone size are those of that table, but D and trimming were determined from the DNA. The sample includes about 25,000 clones, 81% of them seen just once. V lost 4 bases to trimming and J lost 4 bases, with 13 bases between them. Germline CDR1 reads LNHDA; CDR2 reads SQIVND (reference sequence). The length of the CDR3 is 15 residues. The rearrangement links TRBV19 to TRBJ2-2; weak D call: TRBD1 (5 bases). The clonotype was recovered from a man between 65 and 85 years old with acute or convalescent COVID-19. Sequencing was carried out using peripheral blood. The CDR3 protein is CASSKIQGVTGELFF. CDR3 DNA sequence: TGTGCCAGTAGTAAAATCCAGGGTGTCACCGGGGAGCTGTTTTTT.